This TCR beta chain was captured in a study of blood T cell repertoires in COVID-19. Whole-study context: The United States, Italy and Spain supplied acute and convalescent COVID-19 samples. T cells, B-cell-depleted T cells, or PBMCs supplied cDNA or gDNA.

The CDR3 totals 14 residues. V shed 3 bases and J shed 5 bases, with 12 bases lying between them. Germline assignment: CDR1 SGHTA and CDR2 FQGNSA. Per the original data handling: The assay estimated nucleated cells by amplifying reference gene primers. The table came from immunoSEQ multiplex PCR; TCRdb's copy has only in-frame clones and leaves some out. V and J calls and clone size are as listed in that table; D and trimming were resolved from the DNA. The sample lists about 150,000 clones; approximately 80% were seen once. The chain employs TRBV7-2 and TRBJ2-3; D is uncertain. The sequenced material came from peripheral blood. This receptor was taken from a man in his 60s with acute or convalescent COVID-19. The CDR3 DNA reads as TGTGCCAGCAGCTTGCACATCGCCGTAGATACGCAGTATTTT. It encodes CASSLHIAVDTQYF.